The clone carrying this T cell receptor (beta chain) was picked up many times. Its specificity is unknown. TCRdb re-derived calls from the reads in MiXCR, one entry per CDR3 protein. Of approximately 260,000 distinct CDR3 sequences listed, 20% to 25% are singletons. The sample originates from a study of T cell repertoires in cytomegalovirus infection. J gave up 4 bases and V 5 bases, and 6 bases lay outside the gene matches. Germline-derived CDR1 and CDR2 are SGHTA and FQGNSA. This CDR3 has 15 residues. The material was cultured PBMCs, obtained from culture after CMV antigen stimulation. The chain recombines TRBV7-2 with TRBJ2-3; 10 nucleotides align to TRBD2. The sequence came from a human donor in good health (CMV status not recorded). Some clones in this sample may be carry-over from other donors' samples. CDR3 sequence (DNA): TGTGCCAGCAGCCTAGTAGCGGGAGGTGCAGATACGCAGTATTTT. Encoded protein: CASSLVAGGADTQYF.